This T cell receptor beta chain was documented in a study of memory CD4+ T cells and cytomegalovirus serostatus. Looking at the study overall: Donors were healthy Belgian adults, several CMV seropositive and 20 to 25 seronegative. Study-wide points: CMV serostatus prediction reached median AUC 0.95, or 0.91 with US-trained model. Suggested: most of the CMV-linked TCR signature lies in CD4+ memory cells.

The CDR3 has 15 residues. Germline values: CDR1 SEHNR, CDR2 FQNEAQ (reference sequence). V shed 3 bases and J 7 bases; nucleotides not matched to a gene: 7. The sort gate was single viable CD3+CD4+CD8-CD45RO+ cells for memory CD4+ T cells. Total CD4+ T cells were enriched by CD4 positive selection. Clones were sequenced by immunoSEQ multiplex PCR, and TCRdb holds only the in-frame ones, with some missing. The profile shows some 54,000 clones, approximately 80% of them singletons. Concerning this clone itself: The antigen remains unidentified.

The sequence came from an adult in good health and CMV-seropositive. The sequenced sample consisted of memory CD4+ T cells from blood. The chain employs TRBV7-9 and TRBJ2-1; 9 positions agree with TRBD2. As DNA, the CDR3 is TGTGCCAGCAGCTTTACTGCGGGAGGGAGGAATGAGCAGTTCTTC. It encodes CASSFTAGGRNEQFF.